Below, 10 T cell receptor beta chains from the same sample are listed, as sequenced in a study of blood T cell repertoires in COVID-19. Data came from immunoSEQ multiplex PCR; TCRdb stores just in-frame clones and leaves some out. This sample has some 110,000 clones, with around nine tenths found just once. The source material was peripheral blood. The receptors were sampled from a human donor in a cohort sampled during active COVID-19.

The rearrangement joins TRBV28 to TRBJ1-2; 8 bases align to TRBD1. The CDR3 sequence is 15 residues long. J lost 7 bases, V lost 2 bases, and 9 bases had no gene match. The germline V gene encodes CDR1 MDHEN and CDR2 SYDVKM. The CDR3 DNA is TGTGCCAGCAGTTTACAGCCAGGGGGCTTCCCTGGCTACACCTTC. Amino acids: CASSLQPGGFPGYTF.

The chain carries TRBV12-5 and TRBJ1-2; 8 nucleotides align to TRBD1. Germline values: CDR1 LGHNT, CDR2 FRNRAP. This CDR3 is built from 13 residues. Germline trimming cut 2 bases from V and 4 bases from J; bases unmatched to any gene: 0. CDR3 bases: TGTGCTAGTGGTTTGACAGGGGGCTATGGCTACACCTTC. Translation: CASGLTGGYGYTF. The full variable domain, in which reference TRBV12-5 and TRBJ1-2 provide the parts outside the CDR3, is DARVTQTPRHKVTEMGQEVTMRCQPILGHNTVFWYRQTMMQGLELLAYFRNRAPLDDSGMPKDRFSAEMPDATLATLKIQPSEPRDSAVYFCASGLTGGYGYTFGSGTRLTVV.

The chain employs TRBV7-9 and TRBJ1-3; perhaps TRBD1 as D (5 bases). V lost 2 bases and J 0 bases, leaving 14 bases between the germline ends. The CDR3 is 17 amino acids. Looked up from germline, CDR1 is SEHNR and CDR2 is FQNEAQ (reference sequence). The CDR3 DNA reads as TGTGCCAGCAGCTTAATCAGGGAATCCCCCTCTGGAAACACCATATATTTT. This encodes CASSLIRESPSGNTIYF.

This clone is a singleton in its sample. The genes are TRBV30 and TRBJ2-7; possibly TRBD1 for D (5 bases). The germline V gene has CDR1 GTSNPN and CDR2 SVGIG (reference sequence). V was pared by 3 bases and J by 2 bases, with 11 bases between. The CDR3 is made up of 13 amino acids. The DNA of the CDR3 is TGTGCCTGGAGGGGGCGTTTCCCCTACGAGCAGTACTTC. Amino acid sequence: CAWRGRFPYEQYF.

The J gene is TRBJ1-1, the V gene TRBV11-2; no clear D gene. Trimming took 8 bases from V and 4 from J, leaving 17 bases between them. The CDR3 is 14 amino acids. The germline CDR1 and CDR2 sequences are SGHAT and FQNNGV. The CDR3: CASCQSTGSTEAFF. The DNA of the CDR3 is TGTGCCAGCTGCCAATCGACGGGAAGCACTGAAGCTTTCTTT. The full variable domain, its missing parts supplied by reference TRBV11-2 and TRBJ1-1, is EAGVAQSPRYKIIEKRQSVAFWCNPISGHATLYWYQQILGQGPKLLIQFQNNGVVDDSQLPKDRFSAERLKGVDSTLKIQPAKLEDSAVYLCASCQSTGSTEAFFGQGTRLTVV.

The count of this clone is one. V usage is TRBV6-2 or TRBV6-3 and J usage is TRBJ2-1, with D possibly TRBD2 on 6 matching bases. CDR1 and CDR2 (germline): MNHEY, SVGEGT. V was pared by 2 bases and J by 3 bases, with 14 bases between. The CDR3 consists of 16 residues. In nucleotides, the CDR3 is TGTGCCAGCAGTTACCCACCCACTAGCAACTACAATGAGCAGTTCTTC. Its protein is CASSYPPTSNYNEQFF.

The genes are TRBV5-1 and TRBJ2-5; D gene uncertain. This CDR3 is 13 amino acids long. Germline CDR1 and CDR2: SGHRS and YFSETQ. Trimming left V 2 bases short and J 8 bases short, with 13 bases between. This CDR3 reads CASSFSWLGTQYF. CDR3 bases: TGCGCCAGCAGCTTTAGTTGGCTAGGCACCCAGTACTTC.

This clone has a single count. The chain has TRBV14 and TRBJ2-2; 14 nucleotides agree with TRBD2. This CDR3 contains 20 residues. Looked up from germline, CDR1 is SGHDN and CDR2 is FVKESK. J was trimmed by 5 bases and V by 3 bases; bases with no gene match: 14. The CDR3 loop reads CASSHLSRGGLAGGTGELFF. CDR3 DNA: TGTGCCAGCAGCCATTTATCACGAGGAGGACTAGCGGGAGGTACCGGGGAGCTGTTTTTT.

In this sample, this clone turned up once. The gene calls are TRBV18 and TRBJ1-3; 10 bases are a match to TRBD1. Germline CDR1 reads KGHSH; CDR2 reads LQKENI. The CDR3 runs to 16 residues. Trimming removed 1 base from V and 2 bases from J; junction bases left unmatched: 2. The DNA of the CDR3 is TGTGCCAGCTCACCACGGGACAGGGGAACTGGAAACACCATATATTTT. Translating it yields CASSPRDRGTGNTIYF.

The rearrangement links TRBV28 to TRBJ1-6; TRBD1 agrees at 9 bases. With V trimmed by 6 bases and J by 12 bases, 12 bases remained unmatched. The germline gives CDR1 MDHEN, CDR2 SYDVKM. The CDR3 length is 15 residues. CDR3 sequence (DNA): TGTGCCAGCAGCGCTGGACAGGGGACGCACGTACCCCTCCACTTT. Protein product: CASSAGQGTHVPLHF.